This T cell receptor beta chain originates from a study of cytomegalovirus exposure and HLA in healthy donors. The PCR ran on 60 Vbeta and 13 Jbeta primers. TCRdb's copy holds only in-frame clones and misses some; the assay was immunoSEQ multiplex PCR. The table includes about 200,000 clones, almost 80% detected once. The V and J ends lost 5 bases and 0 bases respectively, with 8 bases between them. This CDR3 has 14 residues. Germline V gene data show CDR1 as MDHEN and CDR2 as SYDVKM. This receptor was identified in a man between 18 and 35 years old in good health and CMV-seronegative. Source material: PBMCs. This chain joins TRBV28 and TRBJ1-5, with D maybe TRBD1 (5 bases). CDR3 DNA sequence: TGTGCCAGCAGTGTGACAGATAGCAATCAGCCCCAGCATTTT. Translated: CASSVTDSNQPQHF.